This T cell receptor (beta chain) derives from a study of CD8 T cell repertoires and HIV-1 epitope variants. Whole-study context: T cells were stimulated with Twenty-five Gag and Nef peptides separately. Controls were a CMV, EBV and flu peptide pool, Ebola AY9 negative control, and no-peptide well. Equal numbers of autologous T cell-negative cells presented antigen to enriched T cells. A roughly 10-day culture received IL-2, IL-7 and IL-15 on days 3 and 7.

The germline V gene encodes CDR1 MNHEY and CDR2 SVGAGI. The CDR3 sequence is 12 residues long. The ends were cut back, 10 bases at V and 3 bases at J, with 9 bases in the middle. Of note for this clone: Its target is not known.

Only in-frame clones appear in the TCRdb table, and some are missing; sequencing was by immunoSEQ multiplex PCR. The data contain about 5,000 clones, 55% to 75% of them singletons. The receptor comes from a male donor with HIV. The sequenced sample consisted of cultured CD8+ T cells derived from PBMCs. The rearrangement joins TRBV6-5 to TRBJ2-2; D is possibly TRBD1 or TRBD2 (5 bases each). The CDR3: CATQGHTGELFF. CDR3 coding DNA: TGTGCCACTCAGGGACACACCGGGGAGCTGTTTTTT.